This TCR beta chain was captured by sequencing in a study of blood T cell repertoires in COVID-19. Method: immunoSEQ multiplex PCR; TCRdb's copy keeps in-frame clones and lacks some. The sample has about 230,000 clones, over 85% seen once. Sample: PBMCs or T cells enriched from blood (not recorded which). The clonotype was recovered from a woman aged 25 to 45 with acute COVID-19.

CDR3 sequence: CASSQDMWQGVLDTGELFF. The CDR3 DNA reads TGCGCCAGCAGCCAAGATATGTGGCAGGGGGTCCTGGACACCGGGGAGCTGTTTTTT. This chain uses TRBV4-3 with TRBJ2-2, with 7 nucleotides matching TRBD1. Germline V lookup: CDR1 LGHNA, CDR2 YSLEER. V shed 0 bases and J 3 bases; nucleotides not matched to a gene: 13. The CDR3 length is 19 residues.